This TCR beta chain appears in the sequencing data of a study of T cell responses to AZD1222 COVID-19 vaccine. Study results and limitations: Just six people given AZD1222 tested seropositive at baseline. The donors showed a predominance of white British ancestry and of females, with possible underestimation of clonal diversity. Two AZD1222 administrations were followed by greater Spike-specific TCR breadth and depth. Among vaccine-associated CD4 TCRs, coverage spanned spike, with dominance at 160-218 and 743-854.

Germline V lookup: CDR1 MGHDK, CDR2 SYGVNS. V was shortened by 2 bases and J by 2 bases, with 10 bases between the two germline ends. This CDR3 spans 15 amino acids. Only in-frame clones appear in the TCRdb table, and some are missing; sequencing was by immunoSEQ multiplex PCR. The data show about 150,000 clones, with about 93% seen just once and 6% to 7% held by the top ten. About this clone itself: The antigen is unknown.

This receptor was taken from an adult who received the AZD1222 COVID-19 vaccine. This sample comprised peripheral blood, obtained 28 days after the second AZD1222 dose. The chain joins TRBV25-1 to TRBJ1-3; D call uncertain. The CDR3 sequence: CASSEPEYTGNTIYF. For the CDR3, the DNA is TGTGCCAGCAGTGAACCCGAATATACTGGAAACACCATATATTTT.